Below are 26 T cell receptor beta chains sequenced from a single sample in a study of CD8 T cells in Susac syndrome. Random hexamers were used to reverse transcribe an amount of about 0.45 to 1 ug RNA. From the immunoSEQ multiplex PCR reads, TCRdb called clonotypes with MiXCR, one entry per CDR3 protein. This sample has fewer than 250,000 distinct CDR3 sequences, with approximately 90% found just once. Sequences were obtained from CD8+ T cells from PBMCs. Receptor source: a human donor with multiple sclerosis.

J is TRBJ1-2 and V is TRBV12-3 or TRBV12-4; possible D gene TRBD1, 6 bases. Trimming left V 4 bases short and J 12 bases short, with 15 bases between. The length of the CDR3 is 12 residues. The CDR3 DNA reads as TGTGCCAGCAGTTCCTCGGGGGCGTCGGACACCTTC. It yields the protein CASSSSGASDTF.

The chain uses TRBV15 and TRBJ1-1, with unresolved D. This CDR3 spans 14 amino acids. Germline CDR1 LNHNV, CDR2 YYDKDF (reference sequence). Trimming left V 0 bases short and J 5 bases short, with 10 bases between. The CDR3 bases are TGTGCCACCAGCAGAGACTTAATCGGTACTGAAGCTTTCTTT. Protein sequence: CATSRDLIGTEAFF.

The CDR3 DNA reads as TGTGCCAGCAGCCAGGGTATGTGGGGAAACACTGAAGCTTTCTTT. Translated: CASSQGMWGNTEAFF. The chain couples TRBV6-5 to TRBJ1-1, with a possible D match to TRBD1 (5 bases). Germline CDR1 MNHEY, CDR2 SVGAGI. Trimming stripped 6 bases from V and 2 bases from J, with 16 bases between. The CDR3 spans 15 residues.

This clonotype was detected only once. The V and J genes are TRBV12-5 and TRBJ1-2; TRBD1 is a possible D gene (6 bases). This CDR3 has 15 amino acids. With 3 bases removed from V and 4 bases from J, the gap between germline ends came to 15 bases. Germline CDR1 is LGHNT and CDR2 is FRNRAP. The CDR3 DNA sequence: TGTGCTAGTGGTTTACCAGGACAGCCCGGCTATGGCTACACCTTC. Its translation is CASGLPGQPGYGYTF.

This sequence joins TRBV2 and TRBJ2-5; 9 bases line up with TRBD2. Germline assignment: CDR1 SNHLY and CDR2 FYNNEI. The V segment lost 2 bases and the J segment 2 bases; nucleotides outside the gene matches: 3. This CDR3 contains 15 residues. Here the CDR3 reads CASSELAGWQETQYF. CDR3 in DNA: TGTGCCAGCAGTGAACTAGCGGGGTGGCAAGAGACCCAGTACTTC.

V usage is TRBV6-5 and J usage is TRBJ1-2; D is perhaps TRBD1 (5 bases). V lost 4 bases, J lost 2 bases, and 11 bases lay in between. CDR1 and CDR2 (germline): MNHEY, SVGAGI. CDR3 length: 14 amino acids. CDR3 region: CASSWNSGNYGYTF. The CDR3 bases are TGTGCCAGCAGTTGGAATTCAGGGAACTATGGCTACACCTTC.

The chain links TRBV3-1 to TRBJ2-4; no reliable D call. Germline V gene data show CDR1 as LGHDT and CDR2 as YNNKEL (reference sequence). The CDR3 sequence is 18 residues long. The germline V and J ends were trimmed by 1 base and 1 base, with 17 bases remaining between them. CDR3 sequence reads: CASSQGQTWADAKNIQYF. The CDR3, as DNA: TGTGCCAGCAGCCAAGGGCAGACCTGGGCCGATGCCAAAAACATTCAGTACTTC.

The chain combines TRBV2 with TRBJ2-3; a possible D gene is TRBD2 (6 bases). The CDR3 consists of 15 residues. Looked up from germline, CDR1 is SNHLY and CDR2 is FYNNEI. With 4 bases removed from V and 0 bases from J, the gap between germline ends came to 11 bases. The chain's CDR3 is CASSVFGTSTDTQYF. DNA of the CDR3: TGTGCCAGCAGTGTATTCGGGACTAGCACAGATACGCAGTATTTT.

The V gene is TRBV4-1, the J gene TRBJ2-5; 7 bases match TRBD1. The CDR3 runs 19 residues. The V gene end was trimmed by 0 bases and the J gene end by 2 bases; junction bases not matched to a gene: 15. Per the germline V gene, CDR1 is MGHRA and CDR2 is YSYEKL. Here the CDR3 DNA reads TGCGCCAGCAGCCAAGATACTGGGGGAAGGGGACAGAAACAAGAGACCCAGTACTTC. It translates to CASSQDTGGRGQKQETQYF.

This clonotype appeared once. The rearrangement links TRBV4-3 to TRBJ1-1; maybe TRBD1 (5 bases). The CDR3 sequence is 13 residues long. Trimming cost V 4 bases and J 7 bases, with 13 bases left between them. Germline-derived CDR1 and CDR2 are LGHNA and YSLEER. CDR3 bases: TGCGCCAGCAGCCGACTCCAGGGAGTTGAAGCTTTCTTT. Translating gives CASSRLQGVEAFF.

V usage is TRBV4-2 and J usage is TRBJ2-1; tentative D call: TRBD1 (5 bases). CDR3 length equals 15 residues. Germline-derived CDR1 and CDR2 are LGHNA and YNFKEQ. V shed 11 bases and J shed 10 bases, with 27 bases lying between them. The DNA of the CDR3 is TGTGCCGCTGGGGCAGGTAATGACCACTTGTGGGAGCAGTTCTTC. This codes for CAAGAGNDHLWEQFF.

This clonotype came up once. The chain uses TRBV6-1 and TRBJ2-7; TRBD1 matches at 10 bases. The ends lost 6 bases at V and 6 bases at J; junction bases unmatched: 5. The CDR3 loop spans 13 amino acids. Germline V gene sequence: CDR1 MNHNS, CDR2 SASEGT. In nucleotides, the CDR3 is TGTGCCAGCAGCTTGGGGGACAGGGGCGAGCAGTACTTC. Translated, it gives CASSLGDRGEQYF.

The V call is TRBV5-6, the J call TRBJ1-1, with TRBD1 matching 11 bases. CDR1 SGHDT and CDR2 YYEEEE come from the germline V gene. This CDR3 comprises 16 residues. J lost 4 bases, V lost 6 bases, and 11 bases had no gene match. In DNA, the CDR3 is TGTGCCAGCAACTTACAGTCCGGGACAGGGGGCACTGAAGCTTTCTTT. Protein product: CASNLQSGTGGTEAFF. The full variable domain, with the rest looked up from reference TRBV5-6 and TRBJ1-1, is DAGVTQSPTHLIKTRGQQVTLRCSPKSGHDTVSWYQQALGQGPQFIFQYYEEEERQRGNFPDRFSGHQFPNYSSELNVNALLLGDSALYLCASNLQSGTGGTEAFFGQGTRLTVV.

The rearrangement joins TRBV13 to TRBJ1-2; the D gene is possibly TRBD1 (6 bases). Germline CDR1 is PRHDT and CDR2 is FYEKMQ (reference sequence). CDR3 length: 12 amino acids. V was clipped by 3 bases and J by 7 bases, with 9 bases between them. The CDR3 DNA reads as TGTGCCAGCAGCTTCAACAGGGTTGGCTACACCTTC. Translating gives CASSFNRVGYTF.

V is TRBV30 and J is TRBJ1-5; no clear D gene. This CDR3 comprises 13 residues. Trimming pared 1 base from V and 6 bases from J, leaving 10 bases between. Germline loops: CDR1 GTSNPN, CDR2 SVGIG (reference sequence). The CDR3 reads CAWSGEARQPQHF. The CDR3 bases are TGTGCCTGGAGTGGGGAAGCGCGTCAGCCCCAGCATTTT.

This sequence joins TRBV15 and TRBJ2-3; D is perhaps TRBD1 (6 bases). This CDR3 has 14 amino acids. Trimming removed 4 bases at V and 1 base at J, with 9 bases between. The germline V gene has CDR1 LNHNV and CDR2 YYDKDF (reference sequence). The CDR3 spells CATSTRTGTDTQYF. Written as DNA, the CDR3 is TGTGCCACCAGCACCCGGACAGGCACAGATACGCAGTATTTT.

The chain recombines TRBV4-2 with TRBJ1-5; 7 positions match TRBD1. V lost 4 bases to trimming and J lost 6 bases; unmatched junction nucleotides: 6. Germline V gives CDR1 LGHNA, CDR2 YNFKEQ. The CDR3 runs 14 residues. The CDR3 spells CASSPWAGGQPQHF. DNA of the CDR3: TGTGCCAGCAGCCCCTGGGCAGGGGGTCAGCCCCAGCATTTT.

This clonotype was seen just once. Here the CDR3 reads CASTGSGNTIYF. The CDR3 DNA reads TGTGCCTCGACAGGGTCGGGAAACACCATATATTTT. This chain joins TRBV7-9 and TRBJ1-3, with 7 bases that match TRBD1. CDR3 length equals 12 residues. Losses at the gene ends were 11 bases for V and 4 bases for J; bases not matched to a gene: 5. Per germline, CDR1 SEHNR and CDR2 FQNEAQ (reference sequence).

This chain links TRBV7-3 with TRBJ2-7, with TRBD1 identical over 10 bases. The trim removed 5 bases at V and 2 bases at J, leaving 15 bases unmatched. Germline CDR1 reads SGHTA; CDR2 reads FQGTGA. This CDR3 region has 18 residues. This CDR3 reads CASSLEISRDRGPYEQYF. DNA of the CDR3: TGTGCCAGCAGCCTAGAAATTTCCCGGGACAGGGGACCCTACGAGCAGTACTTC.

This chain joins TRBV9 and TRBJ1-1; perhaps TRBD1 as D (5 bases). V was cut by 4 bases and J by 7 bases, with 17 bases left in between. The V gene's germline CDR1 is SGDLS and CDR2 YYNGEE. The CDR3 has 14 amino acids. The CDR3 coding sequence is TGTGCCAGCAGCCCCGGGGTCAGGGAAGGTGAAGCTTTCTTT. This codes for CASSPGVREGEAFF.

This sequence joins TRBV20-1 and TRBJ1-5, with 10 bases fitting TRBD1. The germline V gene encodes CDR1 DFQATT and CDR2 SNEGSKA (reference sequence). This CDR3 comprises 14 residues. J gave up 5 bases and V 6 bases, and 7 bases lay outside the gene matches. The CDR3 is CSATRQGAYQPQHF. The DNA of the CDR3 is TGCAGTGCCACTCGACAGGGGGCCTATCAGCCCCAGCATTTT.

The chain carries TRBV19 and TRBJ1-2; D is uncertain. Germline V gene sequence: CDR1 LNHDA, CDR2 SQIVND (reference sequence). The CDR3 loop spans 12 amino acids. V was clipped by 8 bases and J by 6 bases, with 13 bases between them. CDR3 nucleotide sequence: TGTGCCAGTGGCGGTGGTTGGAATGGCTACACCTTC. It translates to CASGGGWNGYTF.

The chain uses TRBV7-3 and TRBJ2-2; D gene uncertain. CDR1 is SGHTA and CDR2 is FQGTGA in the germline V gene. Trimming stripped 0 bases from V and 7 bases from J, with 3 bases between. CDR3 length: 12 amino acids. The CDR3 loop reads CASSLTDGELFF. The CDR3, as DNA: TGTGCCAGCAGCTTAACGGACGGGGAGCTGTTTTTT. The full variable domain, completed using reference TRBV7-3 and TRBJ2-2, is GAGVSQTPSNKVTEKGKYVELRCDPISGHTALYWYRQSLGQGPEFLIYFQGTGAADDSGLPNDRFFAVRPEGSVSTLKIQRTERGDSAVYLCASSLTDGELFFGEGSRLTVL.

This clonotype came up once. The chain couples TRBV4-2 to TRBJ2-7; D is possibly TRBD1 or TRBD2 (6 bases each). Trimming shortened V by 4 bases and J by 1 base, and 17 bases separated the two germline ends. The CDR3 totals 16 residues. Germline loops: CDR1 LGHNA, CDR2 YNFKEQ. CDR3 sequence: CASSPGGRAVSYEQYF. The CDR3, as DNA: TGTGCCAGCAGCCCCGGGGGCCGTGCGGTATCCTACGAGCAGTACTTC.

The chain recombines TRBV7-3 with TRBJ2-2; 10 bases match TRBD2. V was pared by 1 base and J by 7 bases, with 6 bases of the junction left unmatched. The CDR3 runs 16 residues. From germline, CDR1 is SGHTA and CDR2 FQGTGA. CDR3 coding DNA: TGTGCCAGCAGCTTAAATCCTAGCGGGAGTTTCGGGGAGCTGTTTTTT. This codes for CASSLNPSGSFGELFF.

This clonotype was counted once. This chain joins TRBV5-1 and TRBJ2-7; either TRBD1 or TRBD2 may fit D (5 bases each). This CDR3 is built from 13 residues. V dropped 3 bases and J dropped 2 bases, with 9 bases sitting between them. The germline V gene has CDR1 SGHRS and CDR2 YFSETQ. CDR3 sequence (DNA): TGCGCCAGCAGCTGGGACGGTGCCTACGAGCAGTACTTC. Translating gives CASSWDGAYEQYF.